This TCR beta chain was captured by sequencing in a study of T cell responses to AZD1222 COVID-19 vaccine. Generated by immunoSEQ multiplex PCR, the TCRdb table keeps only in-frame clones and is missing some. The table lists tens of thousands of clones, approximately 90% of them singletons. Study-wide points: Along spike, vaccine-associated CD4 TCRs were found throughout, with dominance at 160-218 and 743-854. Donor demographics were predominantly white British with a female majority; clonal diversity may be underestimated.

To note about this clone: The antigen is not known.

The CDR3 is 14 residues long. Looked up from germline, CDR1 is SNHLY and CDR2 is FYNNEI. V shed 7 bases and J shed 6 bases, with 17 bases lying between them. The sequencing here drew on peripheral blood, taken on day 0 of AZD1222 vaccination. This sequence originates from an adult in good health. The rearrangement uses TRBV2 and TRBJ2-3; D is undetermined. CDR3 protein: CASKASLYLDTQYF. As DNA, the CDR3 is TGTGCCAGCAAAGCCAGCTTATACCTTGATACGCAGTATTTT.